Listed here is a single TCR beta chain. Its specificity is unknown. These data come from a study of CD8 T cells in Susac syndrome. General study results and limits: The study admitted that it had a relatively small number of individuals in its TCR sequencing and HLA analysis.

CDR1 is SQVTM and CDR2 is ANQGSEA in the germline V gene. The V end lost 7 bases, the J end lost 5 bases, and 18 bases lay between the germline ends. The CDR3 loop spans 14 amino acids. RNA totalling about 0.45 to 1 ug underwent reverse transcription with random hexamers. It was immunoSEQ multiplex PCR that amplified TCR beta CDR3 across 54 Vbeta and 13 Jbeta. MiXCR, run by TCRdb on the immunoSEQ multiplex PCR reads, gives a single entry per CDR3 protein. The sample records about 140,000 distinct CDR3 sequences, 95% being singletons. Input material: CD4+ T cells from PBMCs. The clonotype originates from a human donor with multiple sclerosis. This chain links TRBV29-1 with TRBJ2-1, with D possibly TRBD1 on 7 matching bases. This chain's CDR3 is CSALRAGGNNEQFF. The CDR3 DNA reads TGCAGCGCCCTGAGGGCAGGGGGGAACAATGAGCAGTTCTTC.